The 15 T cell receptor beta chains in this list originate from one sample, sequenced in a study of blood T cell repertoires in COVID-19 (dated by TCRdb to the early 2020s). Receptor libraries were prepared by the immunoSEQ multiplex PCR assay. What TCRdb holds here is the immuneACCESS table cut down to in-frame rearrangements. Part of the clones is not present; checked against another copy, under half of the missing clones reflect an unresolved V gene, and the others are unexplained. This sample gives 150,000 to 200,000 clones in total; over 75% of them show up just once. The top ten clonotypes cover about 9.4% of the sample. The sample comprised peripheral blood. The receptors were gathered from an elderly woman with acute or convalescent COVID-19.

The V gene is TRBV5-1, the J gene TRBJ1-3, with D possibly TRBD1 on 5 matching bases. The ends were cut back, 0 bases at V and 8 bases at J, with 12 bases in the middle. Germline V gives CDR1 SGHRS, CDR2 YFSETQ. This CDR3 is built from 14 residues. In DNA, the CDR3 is TGCGCCAGCAGCTTGGTTCCCCGGGGGGACACCATATATTTT. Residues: CASSLVPRGDTIYF.

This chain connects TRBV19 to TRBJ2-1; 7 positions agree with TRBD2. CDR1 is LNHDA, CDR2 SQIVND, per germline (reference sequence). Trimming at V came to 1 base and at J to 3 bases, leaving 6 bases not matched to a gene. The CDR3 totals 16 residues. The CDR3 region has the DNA TGTGCCAGTAGTATAGGAGCGGGATTAGACTACAATGAGCAGTTCTTC. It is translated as CASSIGAGLDYNEQFF.

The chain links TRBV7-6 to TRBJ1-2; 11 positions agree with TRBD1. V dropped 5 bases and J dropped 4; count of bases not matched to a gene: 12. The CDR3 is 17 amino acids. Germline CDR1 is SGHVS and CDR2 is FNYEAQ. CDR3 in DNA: TGTGCCAGCAGCCCGATATACGCGGGACAGGGGGTCTATGGCTACACCTTC. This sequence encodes CASSPIYAGQGVYGYTF.

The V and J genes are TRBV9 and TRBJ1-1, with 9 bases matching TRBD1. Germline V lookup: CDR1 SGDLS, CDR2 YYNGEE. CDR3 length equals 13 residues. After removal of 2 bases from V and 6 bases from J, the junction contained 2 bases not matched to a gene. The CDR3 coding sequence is TGTGCCAGCAGCGTTCGACAGGGGGCTGAAGCTTTCTTT. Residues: CASSVRQGAEAFF.

The DNA for the CDR3 is TGTGCCAGCAGTACTAACGGGGGTTTGGTCTATGGCTACACCTTC. It is translated as CASSTNGGLVYGYTF. The chain employs TRBV28 and TRBJ1-2; tentative D call: TRBD1 (5 bases). Germline values: CDR1 MDHEN, CDR2 SYDVKM. The CDR3 extends over 15 amino acids. Trimming removed 5 bases at V and 4 bases at J, with 17 bases between.

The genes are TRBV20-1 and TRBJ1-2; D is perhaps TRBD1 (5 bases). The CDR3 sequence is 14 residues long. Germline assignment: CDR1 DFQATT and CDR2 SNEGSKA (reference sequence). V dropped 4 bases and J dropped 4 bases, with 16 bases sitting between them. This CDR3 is CSAIEPRDSYGYTF. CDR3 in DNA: TGCAGTGCTATTGAACCTCGTGACAGCTATGGCTACACCTTC.

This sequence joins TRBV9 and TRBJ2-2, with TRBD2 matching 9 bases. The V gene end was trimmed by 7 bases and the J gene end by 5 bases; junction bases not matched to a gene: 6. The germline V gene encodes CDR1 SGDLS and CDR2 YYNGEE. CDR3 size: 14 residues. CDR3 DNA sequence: TGTGCCAGCGGGGCGCGGGAGGGTACCGGGGAGCTGTTTTTT. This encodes CASGAREGTGELFF.

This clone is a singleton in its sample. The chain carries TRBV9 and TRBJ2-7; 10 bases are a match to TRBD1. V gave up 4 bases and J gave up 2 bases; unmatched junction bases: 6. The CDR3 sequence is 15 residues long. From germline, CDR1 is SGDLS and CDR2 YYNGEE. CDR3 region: CASSSSGTGAYEQYF. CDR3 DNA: TGTGCCAGCAGCTCATCCGGGACAGGGGCCTACGAGCAGTACTTC.

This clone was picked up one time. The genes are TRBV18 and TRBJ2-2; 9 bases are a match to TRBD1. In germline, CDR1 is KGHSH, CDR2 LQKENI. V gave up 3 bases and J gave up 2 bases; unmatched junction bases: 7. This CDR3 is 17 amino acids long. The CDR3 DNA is TGTGCCAGCTCACCGCCCGGGACAGGGATTAACACCGGGGAGCTGTTTTTT. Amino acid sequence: CASSPPGTGINTGELFF.

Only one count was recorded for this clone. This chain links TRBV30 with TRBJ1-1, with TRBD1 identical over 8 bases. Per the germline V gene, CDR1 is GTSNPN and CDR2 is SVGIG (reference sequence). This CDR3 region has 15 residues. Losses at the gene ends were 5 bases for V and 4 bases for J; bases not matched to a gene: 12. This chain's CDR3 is CAWSPPDRAPTEAFF. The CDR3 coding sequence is TGTGCCTGGTCCCCTCCGGACAGGGCCCCCACTGAAGCTTTCTTT.

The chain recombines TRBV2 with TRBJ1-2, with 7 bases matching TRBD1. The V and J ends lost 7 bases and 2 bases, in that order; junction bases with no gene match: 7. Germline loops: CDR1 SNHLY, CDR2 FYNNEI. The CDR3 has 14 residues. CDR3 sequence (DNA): TGTGCCAGCAATTCCCCGGGACAGAACTATGGCTACACCTTC. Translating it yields CASNSPGQNYGYTF.

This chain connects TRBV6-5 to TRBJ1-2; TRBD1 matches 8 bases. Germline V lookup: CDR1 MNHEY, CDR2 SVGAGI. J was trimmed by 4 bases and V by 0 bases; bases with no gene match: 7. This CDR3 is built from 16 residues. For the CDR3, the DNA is TGTGCCAGCAGTTACTCGACCGGGACAGGATTCTATGGCTACACCTTC. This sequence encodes CASSYSTGTGFYGYTF.

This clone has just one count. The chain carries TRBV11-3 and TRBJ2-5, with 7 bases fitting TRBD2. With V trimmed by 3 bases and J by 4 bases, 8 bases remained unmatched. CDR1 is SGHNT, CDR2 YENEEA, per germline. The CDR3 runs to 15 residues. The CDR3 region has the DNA TGTGCCAGCAGCTTGGGGGGAGGGCAGAGAGAGACCCAGTACTTC. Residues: CASSLGGGQRETQYF.

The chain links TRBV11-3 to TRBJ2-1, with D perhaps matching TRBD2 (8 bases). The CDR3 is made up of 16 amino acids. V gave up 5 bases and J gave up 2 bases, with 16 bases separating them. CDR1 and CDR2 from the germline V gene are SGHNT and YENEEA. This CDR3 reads CASSRGGTAPYNEQFF. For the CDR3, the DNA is TGTGCCAGCAGCCGGGGGGGGACAGCGCCCTACAATGAGCAGTTCTTC.

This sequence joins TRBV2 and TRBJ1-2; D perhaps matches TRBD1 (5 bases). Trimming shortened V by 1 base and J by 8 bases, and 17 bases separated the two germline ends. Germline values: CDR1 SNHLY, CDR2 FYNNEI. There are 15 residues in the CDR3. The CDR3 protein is CASSEEGTTGHGYTF. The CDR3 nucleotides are TGTGCCAGCAGTGAAGAAGGAACTACAGGTCACGGCTACACCTTC.